This T cell receptor (beta chain) was captured in a study of T-cell reconstitution after alpha-beta-depleted transplantation in children. Study-level findings and limits: Reported findings indicate that, about two months after transplant, alpha-beta T cells came from several hundred expanded clones, which were derived from non-depleted graft cells. Certain patients had high TCRbeta diversity at day 60, and it came from recipient T cells and thymic progenitors that survived. Newly made T cells mostly supplied T-cell counts and diversity one year after transplant.

Only a few counts were recorded for this clonotype. What it recognizes is unknown. A library of TCRbeta sequences, prepared with unique molecular identifiers, was generated. TCRdb itself ran the PCR reads through MiXCR, one entry per CDR3 protein. The sample has around 130,000 distinct CDR3 sequences; around a tenth are singletons. Germline values: CDR1 SNHLY, CDR2 FYNNEI. The trim removed 3 bases at V and 12 bases at J, leaving 7 bases unmatched. This CDR3 has 13 amino acids. Sequenced here: PBMCs, mostly from graft donor cells, sampled 180 days after TCRalphabeta/CD19-depleted stem cell transplant. The chain has TRBV2 and TRBJ2-1, with 8 nucleotides matching TRBD1. This sequence originates from a girl in the first two years of life who had a stem cell transplant for combined immunodeficiency, so the T cells may come from the graft donor. CDR3 sequence: CASSDRGRAGQFF. CDR3 DNA: TGTGCCAGCAGTGACAGGGGGCGAGCGGGGCAGTTCTTC.